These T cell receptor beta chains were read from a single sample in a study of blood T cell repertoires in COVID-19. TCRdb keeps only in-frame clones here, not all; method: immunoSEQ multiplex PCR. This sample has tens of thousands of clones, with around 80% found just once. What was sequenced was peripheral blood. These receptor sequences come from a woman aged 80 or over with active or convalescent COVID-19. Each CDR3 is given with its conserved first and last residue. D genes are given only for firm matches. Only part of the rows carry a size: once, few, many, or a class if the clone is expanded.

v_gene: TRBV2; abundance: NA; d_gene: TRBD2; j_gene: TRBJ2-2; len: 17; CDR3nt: TGCCCCACCACCCGGGCCGGGGGGGGAGTGGACACCGGGGAGCTGTTTTTT; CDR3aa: CPTTRAGGGVDTGELFF
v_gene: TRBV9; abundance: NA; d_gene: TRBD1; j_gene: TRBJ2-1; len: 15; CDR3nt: TGTGCCAGCAGCGTAGACGGACAGGATTACAATGAGCAGTTCTTC; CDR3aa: CASSVDGQDYNEQFF
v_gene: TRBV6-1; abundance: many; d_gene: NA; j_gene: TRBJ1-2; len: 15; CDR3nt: TGTGCCAGCAGTGACCCCGCGGCGGGGAGTTATGGCTACACCTTC; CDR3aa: CASSDPAAGSYGYTF
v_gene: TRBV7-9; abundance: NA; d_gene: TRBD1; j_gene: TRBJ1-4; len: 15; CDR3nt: TGTGCCAGCAGCTTACCCGGGACAGAAGGTGAAAAACTGTTTTTT; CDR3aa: CASSLPGTEGEKLFF
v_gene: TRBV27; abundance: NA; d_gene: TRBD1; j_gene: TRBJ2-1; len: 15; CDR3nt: TGTGCCAGCAGACCCACGGGACAGGGGCGGGATGAGCAGTTCTTC; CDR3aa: CASRPTGQGRDEQFF
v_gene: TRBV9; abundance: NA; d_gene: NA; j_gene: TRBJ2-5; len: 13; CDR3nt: TGTGCCAGCAGCGTAGATTCTCAAGAGACCCAGTACTTC; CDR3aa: CASSVDSQETQYF
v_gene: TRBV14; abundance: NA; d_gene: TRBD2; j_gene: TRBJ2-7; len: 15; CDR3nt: TGTGCCAGCAGCCAATTTAGCGGGAGTGGGCACGAGCAGTACTTC; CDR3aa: CASSQFSGSGHEQYF
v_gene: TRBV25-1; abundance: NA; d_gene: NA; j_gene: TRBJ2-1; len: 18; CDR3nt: TGTGCCAGCAGTGGGCTGAGGGGGGGACAACATGGGGGCAATGAGCAGTTCTTC; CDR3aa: CASSGLRGGQHGGNEQFF
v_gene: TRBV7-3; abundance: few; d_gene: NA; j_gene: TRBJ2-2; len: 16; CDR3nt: TGTGCCAGCAGACTCCAGACAGAATTTAACACCGGGGAGCTGTTTTTT; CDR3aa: CASRLQTEFNTGELFF
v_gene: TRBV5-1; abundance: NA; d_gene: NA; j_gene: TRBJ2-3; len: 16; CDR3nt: TGCGCCAGCAGCGGCGCTCGCGGGGGCCCCACAGATACGCAGTATTTT; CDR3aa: CASSGARGGPTDTQYF
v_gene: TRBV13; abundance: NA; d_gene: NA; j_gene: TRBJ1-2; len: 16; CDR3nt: TGTGCCAGCAGCTTAGGCCAGGGTGGGGCGACCTATGGCTACACCTTC; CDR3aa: CASSLGQGGATYGYTF
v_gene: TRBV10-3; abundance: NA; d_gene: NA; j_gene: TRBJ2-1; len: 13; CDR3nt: TGTGCCATCACTGCAGAGGCAAACAATGAGCAGTTCTTC; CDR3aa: CAITAEANNEQFF
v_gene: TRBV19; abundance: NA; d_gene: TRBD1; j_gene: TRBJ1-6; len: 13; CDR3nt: TGTGCCAGTATCGACAGGGGAAATTCACCCCTCCACTTT; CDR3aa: CASIDRGNSPLHF
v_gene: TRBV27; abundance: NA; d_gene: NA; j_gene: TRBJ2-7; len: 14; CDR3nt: TGTGCCAGCCGAGGACTAACAGGTGCCTACGAGCAGTACTTC; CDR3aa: CASRGLTGAYEQYF
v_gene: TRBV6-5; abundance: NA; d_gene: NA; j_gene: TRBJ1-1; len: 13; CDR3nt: TGTGCCAGCATGGAGACTAGGGACACTGAAGCTTTCTTT; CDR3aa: CASMETRDTEAFF
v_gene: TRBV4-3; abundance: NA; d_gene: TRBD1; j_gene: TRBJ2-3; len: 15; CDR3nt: TGCGCCAGCAGCTCCCGGCAGGGGGCTAAAGATACGCAGTATTTT; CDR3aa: CASSSRQGAKDTQYF
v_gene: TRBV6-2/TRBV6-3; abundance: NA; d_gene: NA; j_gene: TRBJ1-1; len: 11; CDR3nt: TGTGCCAGCAGTTACGGGGCAGAAGCTTTCTTT; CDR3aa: CASSYGAEAFF
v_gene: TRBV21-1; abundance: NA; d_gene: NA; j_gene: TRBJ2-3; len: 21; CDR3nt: TGTGCCAGCAGCTCTGCTGGGGTAGCGGGACTCGCCGCCGTCTTCACAGATACGCAGTATTTT; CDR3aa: CASSSAGVAGLAAVFTDTQYF
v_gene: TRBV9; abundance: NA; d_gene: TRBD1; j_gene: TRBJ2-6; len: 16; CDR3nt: TGTGCCAGCAGCGCCGGGACAGCCTCTGGGGCCAACGTCCTGACTTTC; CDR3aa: CASSAGTASGANVLTF
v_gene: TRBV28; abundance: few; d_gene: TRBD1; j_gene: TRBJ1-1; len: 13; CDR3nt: TGTGCCAGCTCGGGACAGGGGGCCACTGAAGCTTTCTTT; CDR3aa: CASSGQGATEAFF
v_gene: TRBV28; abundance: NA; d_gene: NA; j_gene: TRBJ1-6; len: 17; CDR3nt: TGTGCCAGCAGTCCCAACCCGACAGGCCCGTTAAATTCACCCCTCCACTTT; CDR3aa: CASSPNPTGPLNSPLHF
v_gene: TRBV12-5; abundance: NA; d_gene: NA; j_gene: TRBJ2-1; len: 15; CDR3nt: TGTGCTAGTGGTAGAGACCTGCGGGGACCGGGGGAGCAGTTCTTC; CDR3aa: CASGRDLRGPGEQFF
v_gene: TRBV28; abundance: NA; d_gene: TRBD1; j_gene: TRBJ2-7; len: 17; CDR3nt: TGTGCCAGCAGTTCACGACAGGGGCTACTCGGCTCCTACGAGCAGTACTTC; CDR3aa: CASSSRQGLLGSYEQYF
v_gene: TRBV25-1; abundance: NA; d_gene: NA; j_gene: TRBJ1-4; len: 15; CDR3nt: TGTGCCAGCAGTGAAAGAGGGCAGCCGAATGAAAAACTGTTTTTT; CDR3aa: CASSERGQPNEKLFF
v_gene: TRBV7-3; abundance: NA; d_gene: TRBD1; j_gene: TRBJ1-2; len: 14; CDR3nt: TGCGCCAGCAGCCCCGGGACAGTCGACTATGGCTACACCTTC; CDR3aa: CASSPGTVDYGYTF
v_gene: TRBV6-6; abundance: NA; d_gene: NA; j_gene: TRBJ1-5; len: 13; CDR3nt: TGTGCCAGCAGCCCTAAATATGATCAGCCCCAGCATTTT; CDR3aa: CASSPKYDQPQHF
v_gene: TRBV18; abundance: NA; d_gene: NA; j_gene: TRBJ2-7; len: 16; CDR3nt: TGTGCCAGCTCACCCATGCAGGGGCGAAGCTCCTACGAGCAGTACTTC; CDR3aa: CASSPMQGRSSYEQYF
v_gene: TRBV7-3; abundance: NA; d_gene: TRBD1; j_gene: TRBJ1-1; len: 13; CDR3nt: TGTGCCAGCAGCTTCCACAGGGGCGCTGAAGCTTTCTTT; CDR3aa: CASSFHRGAEAFF
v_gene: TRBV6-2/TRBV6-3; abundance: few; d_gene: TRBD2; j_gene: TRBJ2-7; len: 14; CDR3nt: TGTGCCAGCAGCCTCTTGACTAGCGACTACGAGCAGTACTTC; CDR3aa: CASSLLTSDYEQYF
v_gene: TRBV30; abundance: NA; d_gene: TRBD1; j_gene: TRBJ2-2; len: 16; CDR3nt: TGTGCCTTCCGAGGGGGACAGGGGGCAGGAACCGGGGAGCTGTTTTTT; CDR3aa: CAFRGGQGAGTGELFF
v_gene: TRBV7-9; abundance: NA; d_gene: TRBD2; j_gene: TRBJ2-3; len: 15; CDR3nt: TGTGCCAGCAGCTTAGCGGCGGGGGGCACAGATACGCAGTATTTT; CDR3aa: CASSLAAGGTDTQYF
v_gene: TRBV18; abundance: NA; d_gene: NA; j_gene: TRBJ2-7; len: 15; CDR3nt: TGTGCCAGCTCACGGGGAGTATTCCCGTCCTACGAGCAGTACTTC; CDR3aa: CASSRGVFPSYEQYF
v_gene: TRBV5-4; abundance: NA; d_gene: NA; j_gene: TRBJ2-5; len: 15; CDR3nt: TGTGCCAGCACCAATCTCAGGGTGGCAACAGAGACCCAGTACTTC; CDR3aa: CASTNLRVATETQYF
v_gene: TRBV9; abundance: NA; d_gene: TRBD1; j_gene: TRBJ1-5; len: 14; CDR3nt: TGTGCCAGCAGCTTGACAGGGGGCAATCAGCCCCAGCATTTT; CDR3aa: CASSLTGGNQPQHF
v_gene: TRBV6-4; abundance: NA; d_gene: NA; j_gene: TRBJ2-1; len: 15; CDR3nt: TGTGCCAGCAGTGTGAGTGGTCAGGGCCACAATGAGCAGTTCTTC; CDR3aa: CASSVSGQGHNEQFF
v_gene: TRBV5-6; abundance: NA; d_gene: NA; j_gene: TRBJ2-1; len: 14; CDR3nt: TGTGCCAGCAGCCCATGGGACACCTACAATGAGCAGTTCTTC; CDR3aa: CASSPWDTYNEQFF